This T cell receptor beta chain was identified during a study of blood T cell repertoires in COVID-19. Germline V gene data show CDR1 as SGHDT and CDR2 as YYEEEE. The CDR3 is made up of 13 amino acids. Trimming left V 0 bases short and J 8 bases short, with 11 bases between. Some clones are missing from TCRdb's copy, which holds only in-frame ones; the method was immunoSEQ multiplex PCR. The profile covers over 60,000 clones, with just over 85% appearing a single time and 1.2% taken by the ten largest. The TCR sequence derives from a man aged 35 to 55 with acute or convalescent COVID-19. The rearrangement links TRBV5-6 to TRBJ1-2; weak D call: TRBD1 (5 bases). Sequencing was done on a sample of peripheral blood. The CDR3: CASSLAQGRGYTF. In DNA, the CDR3 is TGTGCCAGCAGCTTGGCCCAGGGCCGGGGCTACACCTTC.